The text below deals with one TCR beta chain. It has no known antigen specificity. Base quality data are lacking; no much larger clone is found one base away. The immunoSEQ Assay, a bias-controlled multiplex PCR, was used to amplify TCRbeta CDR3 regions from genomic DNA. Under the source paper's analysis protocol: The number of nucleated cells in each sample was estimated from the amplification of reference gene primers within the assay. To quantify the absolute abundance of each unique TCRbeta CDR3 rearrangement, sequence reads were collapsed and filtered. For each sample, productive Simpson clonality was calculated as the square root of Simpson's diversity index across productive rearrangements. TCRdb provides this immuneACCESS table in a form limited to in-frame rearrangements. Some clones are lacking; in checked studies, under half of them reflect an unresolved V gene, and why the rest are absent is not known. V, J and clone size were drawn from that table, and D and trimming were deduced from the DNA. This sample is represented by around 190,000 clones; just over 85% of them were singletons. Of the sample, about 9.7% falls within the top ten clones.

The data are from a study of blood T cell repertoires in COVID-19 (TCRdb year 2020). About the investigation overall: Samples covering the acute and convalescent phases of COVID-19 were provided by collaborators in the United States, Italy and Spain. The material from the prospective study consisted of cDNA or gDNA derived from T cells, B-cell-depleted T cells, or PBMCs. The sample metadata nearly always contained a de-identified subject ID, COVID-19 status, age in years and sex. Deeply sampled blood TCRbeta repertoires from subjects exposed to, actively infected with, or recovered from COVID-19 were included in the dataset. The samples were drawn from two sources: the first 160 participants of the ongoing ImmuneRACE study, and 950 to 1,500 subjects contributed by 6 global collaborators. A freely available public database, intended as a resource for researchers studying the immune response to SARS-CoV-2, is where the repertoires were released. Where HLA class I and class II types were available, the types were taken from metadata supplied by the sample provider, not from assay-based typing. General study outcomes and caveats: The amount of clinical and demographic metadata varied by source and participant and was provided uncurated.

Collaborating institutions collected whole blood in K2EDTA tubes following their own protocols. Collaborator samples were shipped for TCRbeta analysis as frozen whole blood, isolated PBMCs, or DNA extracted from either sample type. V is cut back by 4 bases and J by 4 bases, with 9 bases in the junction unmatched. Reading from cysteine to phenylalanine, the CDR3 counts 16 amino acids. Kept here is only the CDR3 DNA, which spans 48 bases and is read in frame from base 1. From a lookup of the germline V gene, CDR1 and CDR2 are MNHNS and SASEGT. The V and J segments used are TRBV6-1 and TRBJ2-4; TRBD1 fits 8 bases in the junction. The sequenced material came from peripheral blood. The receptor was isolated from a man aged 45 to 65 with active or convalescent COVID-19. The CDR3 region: CASSASDRDGKNIQYF. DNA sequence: TGTGCCAGCAGTGCCTCGGACAGGGATGGTAAAAACATTCAGTACTTC.